These 27 T cell receptor beta chains were all obtained from the same sample, sequenced in a study of blood T cells in healthy people across ages. A J-beta primer mix and a sample-barcoded 5' primer were used in a second PCR of about 6 to 12 cycles. TCRdb re-called the 5' RACE reads through MiXCR, storing one row per CDR3 protein. The sample carries 1.5 million or so distinct CDR3 sequences, about 45% recorded once. The specimen was blood. Source of these receptors: a woman between 18 and 29 years old in good health.

A few counts support this clonotype. The germline gene is not matched at one end of the junction; a read error may be the cause. CDR3 region: CSATWTENTEDFF. CDR3 in DNA: TGCAGTGCTACCTGGACAGAGAACACTGAAGATTTCTTT. This rearrangement joins TRBV20-1 to TRBJ1-1, with D possibly being TRBD1 (6 bases). Germline-derived CDR1 and CDR2 are DFQATT and SNEGSKA (reference sequence). The CDR3 has 13 residues.

This chain joins TRBV5-5 and TRBJ2-1, with 7 nucleotides matching TRBD1. The CDR3 has 15 residues. Germline CDR1 SGHKS, CDR2 YYEKEE (reference sequence). V shed 4 bases and J 1 base; nucleotides not matched to a gene: 5. The CDR3 here is CASSRTGQSYNEQFF. CDR3 DNA sequence: TGTGCCAGCAGCCGTACGGGACAGTCCTACAATGAGCAGTTCTTC.

The V call is TRBV6-6, the J call TRBJ2-6; D remains unclear. Germline CDR1 and CDR2: MNHNY and SVGAGI (reference sequence). This CDR3 is 14 amino acids long. In DNA, the CDR3 is TGTGCTGAGTCGGCGTACTCTGGGGCCAACGTCCTGACTTTC. This codes for CAESAYSGANVLTF.

There are many counts of this clonotype. The CDR3: CASSVDGTTDTQYF. CDR3 sequence (DNA): TGTGCCAGCAGCGTAGACGGGACCACAGATACGCAGTATTTT. This sequence joins TRBV9 and TRBJ2-3; D tentatively fits TRBD1 or TRBD2 (5 bases each). The CDR3 is made up of 14 amino acids. The germline gives CDR1 SGDLS, CDR2 YYNGEE. V was shortened by 0 bases and J by 2 bases, with 7 bases between the two germline ends.

This clonotype was recorded a few times. V is TRBV12-3 or TRBV12-4 and J is TRBJ1-4; no clear D gene. CDR3 length: 13 residues. Trimming cost V 7 bases and J 10 bases, with 16 bases left between them. The chain's CDR3 is CASMRVPKAKLFF. CDR3 sequence (DNA): TGTGCCAGCATGCGGGTCCCAAAGGCAAAACTGTTTTTT.

This clonotype was counted between two and nine times. The rearrangement links TRBV10-3 to TRBJ2-1; D unclear. Trimming shortened V by 11 bases and J by 1 base, and 6 bases separated the two germline ends. The CDR3 extends over 11 amino acids. Germline V gives CDR1 ENHRY, CDR2 SYGVKD. The CDR3 DNA reads TGTGCCTCCCAGTCCTACAATGAGCAGTTCTTC. Protein sequence: CASQSYNEQFF.

The V call is TRBV29-1, the J call TRBJ1-3; 9 bases align to TRBD1. CDR1 and CDR2 (germline): SQVTM, ANQGSEA. This CDR3 comprises 13 residues. The J segment lost 2 bases and the V segment lost 8 bases, leaving 4 bases of the junction unmatched. CDR3 region: CSIWTGAGNTIYF. The CDR3, as DNA: TGCAGCATTTGGACAGGGGCTGGAAACACCATATATTTT.

The chain couples TRBV20-1 to TRBJ2-1, with 8 bases lining up with TRBD1. Germline CDR1 and CDR2: DFQATT and SNEGSKA (reference sequence). The CDR3 consists of 18 residues. With V trimmed by 1 base and J by 8 bases, 19 bases remained unmatched. The CDR3 DNA sequence: TGCAGTGCTAGAGGCACAGTGACAGGGGTCAAGATATACGATGAGCAGTTCTTC. It yields the protein CSARGTVTGVKIYDEQFF.

CDR3 DNA: TGCGCCAGCAGTCGAGGTCCGGTGGCCCTCACCGGGGAGCTGTTTTTT. This translates into CASSRGPVALTGELFF. The chain carries TRBV4-1 and TRBJ2-2; D is unresolved. The ends were cut back, 6 bases at V and 4 bases at J, with 18 bases in the middle. The CDR3 has 16 amino acids. Germline V gene lookup returns CDR1 MGHRA and CDR2 YSYEKL.

V is TRBV9 and J is TRBJ1-1, with 7 bases matching TRBD1. Trimming at V came to 0 bases and at J to 4 bases, leaving 9 bases not matched to a gene. This CDR3 region has 16 residues. Germline CDR1 SGDLS, CDR2 YYNGEE. The CDR3 spells CASSVGTGPGFTEAFF. The CDR3, as DNA: TGTGCCAGCAGCGTAGGGACAGGTCCCGGTTTCACTGAAGCTTTCTTT.

This clonotype has just a few counts. The genes are TRBV6-2 or TRBV6-3 and TRBJ1-2; D is possibly TRBD1 (5 bases). Trimming removed 6 bases from V and 4 bases from J, with 12 bases in between. The CDR3 is 13 residues long. The germline V gene has CDR1 MNHEY and CDR2 SVGEGT. CDR3 coding DNA: TGTGCCAGCAGCGACGGGGCAGTCTATGGCTACACCTTC. The encoded protein is CASSDGAVYGYTF.

The CDR3 loop reads CASAGTGAASNQPQHF. In nucleotides, the CDR3 is TGTGCCAGCGCCGGGACAGGGGCTGCCAGCAATCAGCCCCAGCATTTT. The chain has TRBV6-2 or TRBV6-3 and TRBJ1-5, with 10 bases lining up with TRBD1. Germline values: CDR1 MNHEY, CDR2 SVGEGT. The CDR3 has 16 residues. V shed 8 bases and J 1 base; nucleotides not matched to a gene: 8.

This clonotype was seen more than once but under ten times. The rearrangement links TRBV4-3 to TRBJ2-1; TRBD2 might be the D (6 bases). The CDR3 length is 15 residues. The V end was cut by 4 bases, the J end by 4 bases, with 14 bases between. Germline CDR1 and CDR2: LGHNA and YSLEER. Here the CDR3 DNA reads TGCGCCAGCAGCCTCGCCCCGGGACTGTACAATGAGCAGTTCTTC. Translating it yields CASSLAPGLYNEQFF.

The rearrangement joins TRBV7-3 to TRBJ2-1; TRBD1 is a possible D gene (6 bases). The germline gives CDR1 SGHTA, CDR2 FQGTGA. The CDR3 has 15 amino acids. Trimming stripped 1 base from V and 6 bases from J, with 13 bases between. The CDR3 region has the DNA TGTGCCAGCAGCTTAAGGGCAGGGGTTAGCAATGAGCAGTTCTTC. This encodes CASSLRAGVSNEQFF.

This rearrangement joins TRBV4-3 to TRBJ1-1; D call uncertain. This CDR3 comprises 15 residues. The germline CDR1 and CDR2 sequences are LGHNA and YSLEER. Trimming stripped 1 base from V and 6 bases from J, with 15 bases between. Here the CDR3 DNA reads TGCGCCAGCAGCCAAGTTGCCAGGCCTACTTCTGAAGCTTTCTTT. This translates into CASSQVARPTSEAFF.

The chain links TRBV29-1 to TRBJ2-3; 8 bases line up with TRBD2. V shed 0 bases, J shed 5 bases, and the junction held 13 bases outside the gene matches. CDR3 length equals 17 residues. Per the germline V gene, CDR1 is SQVTM and CDR2 is ANQGSEA. CDR3 sequence reads: CSVEERGGAGEKDTQYF. The CDR3 bases are TGCAGCGTTGAAGAGCGGGGAGGAGCGGGAGAAAAAGATACGCAGTATTTT.

This clonotype appeared a few times. V and J are TRBV6-2 or TRBV6-3 and TRBJ1-5; 10 nucleotides agree with TRBD1. This CDR3 is 14 amino acids long. Germline values: CDR1 MNHEY, CDR2 SVGEGT. J was trimmed by 6 bases and V by 6 bases; bases with no gene match: 5. CDR3 sequence reads: CASRPRDRGQPQHF. The CDR3 nucleotides are TGTGCCAGCAGACCCCGGGACAGGGGTCAGCCCCAGCATTTT.

J is TRBJ2-1 and V is TRBV7-8; 7 bases line up with TRBD2. The J call is uncertain, as TRBJ2-7 better fits the DNA end. The V gene's germline CDR1 is SGHVS and CDR2 FQNEAQ. The CDR3 has 15 residues. The DNA of the CDR3 is TGTGCCAGCAGCCCCCGGGACTACTCCTACAATGAGCAGTACTTC. Encoded protein: CASSPRDYSYNEQYF.

The chain is built from TRBV27 and TRBJ2-1; 11 bases are a match to TRBD2. The CDR3 extends over 16 amino acids. J was trimmed by 2 bases and V by 5 bases; bases with no gene match: 5. Germline V gene sequence: CDR1 MNHEY, CDR2 SMNVEV (reference sequence). This CDR3 is CASSRGTSGTYNEQFF. The CDR3 bases are TGTGCCAGCAGTCGCGGGACTAGCGGAACCTACAATGAGCAGTTCTTC.

J is TRBJ2-3 and V is TRBV20-1, with D unresolved. Trimming cost V 8 bases and J 1 base, with 13 bases left between them. The CDR3 length is 13 residues. Per the germline V gene, CDR1 is DFQATT and CDR2 is SNEGSKA (reference sequence). CDR3 sequence: CSSIQAGTDTQYF. CDR3 nucleotide sequence: TGCAGTTCCATCCAGGCTGGCACAGATACGCAGTATTTT.

Only a few counts were recorded for this clonotype. This chain links TRBV7-3 with TRBJ2-1; D uncertain. The CDR3 has 13 residues. Trimming stripped 5 bases from V and 6 bases from J, with 11 bases between. The germline CDR1 and CDR2 sequences are SGHTA and FQGTGA. CDR3 sequence (DNA): TGTGCCAGCAGCGCATACTCTGTCAATGAGCAGTTCTTC. Residues: CASSAYSVNEQFF. Together with reference TRBV7-3 and TRBJ2-1, the CDR3 gives the full variable domain: GAGVSQTPSNKVTEKGKYVELRCDPISGHTALYWYRQSLGQGPEFLIYFQGTGAADDSGLPNDRFFAVRPEGSVSTLKIQRTERGDSAVYLCASSAYSVNEQFFGPGTRLTVL.

The rearrangement joins TRBV15 to TRBJ2-4, with D possibly matching TRBD1 (5 bases). V was trimmed by 3 bases and J by 3 bases, leaving 15 bases between them. The CDR3 runs 16 residues. Germline V gene sequence: CDR1 LNHNV, CDR2 YYDKDF (reference sequence). CDR3 in DNA: TGTGCCACCAGCAGTCCAGGGTTATTGGTCAAAAACATTCAGTACTTC. Residues: CATSSPGLLVKNIQYF.

This sequence joins TRBV20-1 and TRBJ2-7; 14 bases agree with TRBD2. From germline, CDR1 is DFQATT and CDR2 SNEGSKA (reference sequence). J was trimmed by 2 bases and V by 6 bases; bases with no gene match: 3. This CDR3 region has 14 residues. CDR3 loop: CSARTSGRPYEQYF. In DNA form, the CDR3 reads TGCAGTGCCAGGACTAGCGGGAGGCCCTACGAGCAGTACTTC.

This clonotype was observed a few times. V is TRBV25-1 and J is TRBJ2-2, with TRBD1 as a possible D gene (6 bases). V was trimmed by 2 bases and J by 0 bases, leaving 10 bases between them. CDR3 length: 16 residues. CDR1 MGHDK and CDR2 SYGVNS come from the germline V gene. The CDR3 here is CASSEPPGANTGELFF. DNA for the CDR3: TGTGCCAGCAGTGAACCCCCAGGGGCGAACACCGGGGAGCTGTTTTTT. Based on the CDR3 plus reference TRBV25-1 and TRBJ2-2, the full variable domain is EADIYQTPRYLVIGTGKKITLECSQTMGHDKMYWYQQDPGMELHLIHYSYGVNSTEKGDLSSESTVSRIRTEHFPLTLESARPSHTSQYLCASSEPPGANTGELFFGEGSRLTVL.

The chain carries TRBV6-2 or TRBV6-3 and TRBJ2-1, with TRBD2 identical over 12 bases. The closer fit of TRBJ2-7 to the DNA end suggests the J call may be wrong. The V gene's germline CDR1 is MNHEY and CDR2 SVGEGT. CDR3 size: 17 residues. CDR3 residues: CASSSSKTSGSNKEQYF. The CDR3 coding sequence is TGTGCCAGCAGTTCCTCCAAGACTAGCGGGAGCAACAAGGAGCAGTACTTC.

Many counts were recorded for this clonotype. The chain is built from TRBV7-2 and TRBJ2-4; no definite D call. Germline loops: CDR1 SGHTA, CDR2 FQGNSA. Trimming removed 5 bases from V and 0 bases from J, with 8 bases in between. There are 14 residues in the CDR3. CDR3 nucleotides: TGTGCCAGCAGCCCGGAACTAGCCAAAAACATTCAGTACTTC. This encodes CASSPELAKNIQYF.

This clonotype was seen only a few times. CDR3: CSARGLAVYEQYF. The CDR3 nucleotides read TGCAGTGCTAGGGGTCTAGCGGTCTACGAGCAGTACTTC. This chain joins TRBV20-1 and TRBJ2-7, with 7 bases aligning to TRBD2. Germline CDR1 is DFQATT and CDR2 is SNEGSKA (reference sequence). The CDR3 runs to 13 residues. Losses at the gene ends were 3 bases for V and 3 bases for J; bases not matched to a gene: 5.